Sequencing of this T cell receptor beta chain was carried out in a study of T cell responses to AZD1222 COVID-19 vaccine. General study points: It should be noted that donors were predominantly white British and more often female, and clonal diversity was possibly underestimated.

The CDR3 consists of 15 residues. Trimming removed 3 bases from V and 7 bases from J; junction bases left unmatched: 6. Germline loops: CDR1 SEHNR, CDR2 FQNEAQ (reference sequence). Clones were sequenced by immunoSEQ multiplex PCR, and TCRdb holds only the in-frame ones, with some missing. The sample holds over 150,000 clones, 92% seen once. Of note for this clone: Its specificity is not known.

This rearrangement joins TRBV7-9 to TRBJ1-4; the match to TRBD1 covers 9 bases. Material: peripheral blood, obtained on day 0 of AZD1222 vaccination. This clonotype was obtained from an adult in good health. The CDR3 DNA sequence: TGTGCCAGCAGCTTTTACAGGGGGCGGGTTGAAAAACTGTTTTTT. Translating it yields CASSFYRGRVEKLFF. Full variable domain (rest looked up from reference TRBV7-9 and TRBJ1-4): DTGVSQNPRHKITKRGQNVTFRCDPISEHNRLYWYRQTLGQGPEFLTYFQNEAQLEKSRLLSDRFSAERPKGSFSTLEIQRTEQGDSAMYLCASSFYRGRVEKLFFGSGTQLSVL.